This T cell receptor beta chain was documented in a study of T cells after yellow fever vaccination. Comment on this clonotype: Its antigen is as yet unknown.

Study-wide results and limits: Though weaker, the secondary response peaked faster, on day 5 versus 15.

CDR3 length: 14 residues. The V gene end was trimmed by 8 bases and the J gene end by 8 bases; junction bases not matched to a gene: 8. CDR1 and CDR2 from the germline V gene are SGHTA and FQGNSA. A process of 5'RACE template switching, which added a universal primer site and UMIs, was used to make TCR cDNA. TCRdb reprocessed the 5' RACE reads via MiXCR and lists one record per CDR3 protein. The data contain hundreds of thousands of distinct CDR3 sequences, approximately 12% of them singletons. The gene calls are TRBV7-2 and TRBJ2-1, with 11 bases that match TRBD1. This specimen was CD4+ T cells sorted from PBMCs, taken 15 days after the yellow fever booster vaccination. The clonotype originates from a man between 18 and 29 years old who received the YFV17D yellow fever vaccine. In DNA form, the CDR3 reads TGTGCCAGCGCGTTCCGGGACAGGGGGGATGAGCAGTTCTTC. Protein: CASAFRDRGDEQFF.